The T cell receptor beta chain described here comes from a study of PD-1 blockade in mismatch repair-deficient tumors (TCRdb year 2017). The study in broad terms: Between late 2013 and September 2016, the trial enrolled about 86 consecutive patients with approximately 13 mismatch repair-deficient cancer types, every one of whom had been previously treated and was progressing. Tumor-associated T cell clones were tracked in the peripheral blood of patients responding to PD-1 blockade by deep sequencing of TCR CDR3 regions. Study-level results and caveats: Rapid expansion after pembrolizumab followed by contraction, generally before radiologic responses, was shown by tumor-resident clones, which were often undetectable in blood before treatment.

Remarks on this clone: Its antigen is not yet known. No qualities accompany the bases; no much larger clone lies one base away.

The protocol used for the library was the immunoSEQ multiplex PCR assay. TCRdb's version of the immuneACCESS table is confined to in-frame rearrangements and falls short of the full clone set. An unresolved V gene accounts for under half of the shortfall where checked; the remainder is of unknown origin. The sample includes approximately 50,000 clones, with around 73% observed a single time. The ten largest clones capture 3% to 3.5% of the sample. For CDR1 and CDR2, the germline V gene lists MNHNS and SASEGT. The CDR3, from cysteine to phenylalanine, totals 15 residues. Of the read, only the CDR3 DNA is kept; its 45 bases are in frame from base 1. Trimming removed 6 bases from V and 4 bases from J; the gene matches leave 5 bases unexplained. Mismatch repair deficiency was established in every enrolled patient by polymerase chain reaction or immunohistochemistry. TCR sequencing was performed for a few patients who responded to pembrolizumab therapy. Pembrolizumab PD-1 blockade was prospectively tested in advanced mismatch repair-deficient cancers, regardless of tissue of origin, in the phase II trial. Peripheral blood T cell samples were serially collected before and at multiple times after PD-1 blockade was started. Blood sampling time points were reported as weeks after the first dose of pembrolizumab.

This material consisted of peripheral blood, taken 4 weeks after starting pembrolizumab. This TCR was sampled from an adult with mismatch repair-deficient cancer. The V gene is TRBV6-1 and the J gene is TRBJ1-4, and TRBD1 matches 10 of the central bases. For the CDR3, the sequence is CASSPGQGGNEKLFF. The DNA sequence is TGTGCCAGCAGCCCCGGACAGGGGGGTAATGAAAAACTGTTTTTT.